The next 24 T cell receptor beta chains were all read from a single sample in a study of T cell clones after liver transplantation. TCRdb keeps only in-frame clones here, not all; method: immunoSEQ multiplex PCR. The sample lists tens of thousands of clones, more than 85% occurring once. This sample comprised CD4+ T cells from blood, obtained roughly 26 months after liver transplant. These receptors were collected from a human patient who received a liver transplant. Some of these T cells may belong to the graft donor.

This sequence joins TRBV25-1 and TRBJ1-1, with D possibly TRBD1 on 5 matching bases. The CDR3 consists of 14 residues. V lost 4 bases to trimming and J lost 0 bases, with 9 bases between them. Germline V lookup: CDR1 MGHDK, CDR2 SYGVNS. Here the CDR3 DNA reads TGTGCCAGCAGTGTTCGGGGGGTGAACACTGAAGCTTTCTTT. This translates into CASSVRGVNTEAFF.

This rearrangement joins TRBV11-3 to TRBJ1-4, with D tentatively TRBD1 (6 bases). V dropped 4 bases and J dropped 0 bases, with 12 bases sitting between them. The V gene's germline CDR1 is SGHNT and CDR2 YENEEA. The CDR3 contains 16 residues. CDR3 in amino acids: CASSSGQIATNEKLFF. CDR3 nucleotides: TGTGCCAGCAGCTCTGGACAGATTGCAACTAATGAAAAACTGTTTTTT.

As DNA, the CDR3 is TGTGCCAGCAGCGGCGGAGGGGCGGACCCTTGGAATGAGCAGTTCTTC. This encodes CASSGGGADPWNEQFF. This sequence joins TRBV7-3 and TRBJ2-1; D is possibly TRBD2 (6 bases). The CDR3 contains 16 residues. V shed 5 bases and J shed 7 bases, with 21 bases lying between them. In germline, CDR1 is SGHTA, CDR2 FQGTGA.

The rearrangement links TRBV7-9 to TRBJ2-7; TRBD1 matches at 7 bases. The trim removed 0 bases at V and 7 bases at J, leaving 6 bases unmatched. The CDR3 has 14 amino acids. In germline, CDR1 is SEHNR, CDR2 FQNEAQ (reference sequence). The DNA of the CDR3 is TGTGCCAGCAGCTTAGCCCCAGGGGGTAGAGAGCAGTACTTC. Its translation is CASSLAPGGREQYF. Variable domain in full (rest from reference TRBV7-9 and TRBJ2-7): DTGVSQNPRHKITKRGQNVTFRCDPISEHNRLYWYRQTLGQGPEFLTYFQNEAQLEKSRLLSDRFSAERPKGSFSTLEIQRTEQGDSAMYLCASSLAPGGREQYFGPGTRLTVT.

CDR3 sequence (DNA): TGTGCCAGCGGGGGGACACCAAATCAGCCCCAGCATTTT. It codes for CASGGTPNQPQHF. The gene calls are TRBV6-1 and TRBJ1-5, with D perhaps matching TRBD1 (6 bases). The germline V gene encodes CDR1 MNHNS and CDR2 SASEGT. Trimming left V 8 bases short and J 4 bases short, with 12 bases between. This CDR3 has 13 amino acids.

V usage is TRBV7-2 and J usage is TRBJ1-2; D gene uncertain. Germline V gene lookup returns CDR1 SGHTA and CDR2 FQGNSA. Trimming left V 2 bases short and J 3 bases short, with 13 bases between. This CDR3 has 15 amino acids. In DNA form, the CDR3 reads TGTGCCAGCAGCTTAACCCCGGTAGCGCACTATGGCTACACCTTC. It yields the protein CASSLTPVAHYGYTF. Full variable domain (remainder filled in from reference TRBV7-2 and TRBJ1-2): GAGVSQSPSNKVTEKGKDVELRCDPISGHTALYWYRQSLGQGLEFLIYFQGNSAPDKSGLPSDRFSAERTGGSVSTLTIQRTQQEDSAVYLCASSLTPVAHYGYTFGSGTRLTVV.

In its sample, this clone was seen once. V usage is TRBV27 and J usage is TRBJ2-7; 10 positions agree with TRBD1. The CDR3 totals 15 residues. The germline gives CDR1 MNHEY, CDR2 SMNVEV (reference sequence). V trimming: 3 bases; J trimming: 6 bases; junction bases outside the gene matches: 8. The chain's CDR3 is CASSFAGQGNTEQYF. In DNA, the CDR3 is TGTGCCAGCAGTTTCGCGGGACAGGGGAATACCGAGCAGTACTTC.

The chain combines TRBV21-1 with TRBJ2-1; TRBD2, the table's D call, was not compared with the DNA. TRBV21-1 is flagged as a pseudogene. The CDR3 covers 18 residues. CDR3 bases: TGTGCCAGCAGCAAAGAGGGACTAGCGGGACTCCTGATAGGCGTGCAGTTCTTC. As protein: CASSKEGLAGLLIGVQFF.

The chain uses TRBV9 and TRBJ1-1; D is uncertain. The V end was cut by 2 bases, the J end by 5 bases, with 19 bases between. The CDR3 runs 16 residues. Per the germline V gene, CDR1 is SGDLS and CDR2 is YYNGEE. This chain's CDR3 is CASSVLPASPRTEAFF. In DNA, the CDR3 is TGTGCCAGCAGCGTTCTCCCCGCCAGTCCGCGGACTGAAGCTTTCTTT.

This chain connects TRBV28 to TRBJ1-2; D remains ambiguous. V lost 7 bases and J lost 4, with 7 bases in between. The CDR3 sequence is 11 residues long. The germline gives CDR1 MDHEN, CDR2 SYDVKM. Written as DNA, the CDR3 is TGTGCCAGCAACAGATCCTATGGCTACACCTTC. Its translation: CASNRSYGYTF.

J is TRBJ1-1 and V is TRBV18; D not certain. The germline gives CDR1 KGHSH, CDR2 LQKENI. Deletions cut 4 bases from V and 1 base from J, with 13 bases between. This CDR3 is 15 amino acids long. CDR3 in amino acids: CASSRLVGGNTEAFF. CDR3 DNA sequence: TGTGCCAGCTCACGGCTCGTGGGAGGGAACACTGAAGCTTTCTTT. Looking up the rest from reference TRBV18 and TRBJ1-1 gives the full variable domain: NAGVMQNPRHLVRRRGQEARLRCSPMKGHSHVYWYRQLPEEGLKFMVYLQKENIIDESGMPKERFSAEFPKEGPSILRIQQVVRGDSAAYFCASSRLVGGNTEAFFGQGTRLTVV.

In this sample, this clone turned up once. The chain employs TRBV5-6 and TRBJ1-3; 7 nucleotides line up with TRBD1. Looked up from germline, CDR1 is SGHDT and CDR2 is YYEEEE. This CDR3 has 13 amino acids. Trimming cost V 3 bases and J 4 bases; bases outside gene matches: 1. CDR3 residues: CASSWGQGNTIYF. The CDR3 DNA follows: TGTGCCAGCAGCTGGGGACAGGGAAACACCATATATTTT.

This sequence joins TRBV28 and TRBJ2-1; D is unclear. This CDR3 comprises 14 residues. Germline assignment: CDR1 MDHEN and CDR2 SYDVKM. V dropped 6 bases and J dropped 6 bases, with 15 bases sitting between them. The CDR3 region is CASSQGGPSNEQFF. In DNA, the CDR3 is TGTGCCAGCAGCCAAGGTGGCCCGAGCAATGAGCAGTTCTTC.

This chain links TRBV2 with TRBJ2-1, with no clear D. Trimming left V 6 bases short and J 5 bases short, with 11 bases between. The CDR3 extends over 13 amino acids. Germline lookup yields CDR1 SNHLY and CDR2 FYNNEI. The CDR3 bases are TGTGCCAGCAGCCTAGACATAAACAATGAGCAGTTCTTC. It encodes CASSLDINNEQFF.

CDR3 nucleotide sequence: TGCGCCAGCAGCCTAAGACAGCCAGAGGACCAGTACTTC. Protein product: CASSLRQPEDQYF. This chain connects TRBV5-1 to TRBJ2-7; D may be TRBD1 (5 bases). Deletions cut 4 bases from V and 10 bases from J, with 18 bases between. The V gene's germline CDR1 is SGHRS and CDR2 YFSETQ. The CDR3 extends over 13 amino acids. The full variable domain, rest sourced from reference TRBV5-1 and TRBJ2-7, is KAGVTQTPRYLIKTRGQQVTLSCSPISGHRSVSWYQQTPGQGLQFLFEYFSETQRNKGNFPGRFSGRQFSNSRSEMNVSTLELGDSALYLCASSLRQPEDQYFGPGTRLTVT.

The V gene is TRBV7-9, the J gene TRBJ2-3, with 8 bases lining up with TRBD1. Germline values: CDR1 SEHNR, CDR2 FQNEAQ (reference sequence). This CDR3 has 14 residues. V shed 5 bases, J shed 3 bases, and the junction held 4 bases outside the gene matches. In DNA form, the CDR3 reads TGTGCCAGCAGCGGACAGGGTGCAACAGATACGCAGTATTTT. Its translation is CASSGQGATDTQYF.

The sample holds one count of this clone. The chain has TRBV29-1 and TRBJ2-7; TRBD1 matches at 7 bases. Looked up from germline, CDR1 is SQVTM and CDR2 is ANQGSEA. The CDR3 is 11 amino acids. With 8 bases clipped from V and 4 bases from J, the junction kept 5 bases outside the gene matches. Written as DNA, the CDR3 is TGCAGCTCTAGACAGGGTTACGAGCAGTACTTC. Protein sequence: CSSRQGYEQYF.

The chain links TRBV19 to TRBJ1-3; TRBD1 matches 7 bases. CDR1 LNHDA and CDR2 SQIVND come from the germline V gene (reference sequence). The CDR3 covers 15 residues. With V trimmed by 10 bases and J by 0 bases, 9 bases remained unmatched. DNA for the CDR3: TGTGCCACCTATACACAGGGGTCCTCTGGAAACACCATATATTTT. Amino acids: CATYTQGSSGNTIYF. Full variable domain (missing parts from reference TRBV19 and TRBJ1-3): DGGITQSPKYLFRKEGQNVTLSCEQNLNHDAMYWYRQDPGQGLRLIYYSQIVNDFQKGDIAEGYSVSREKKESFPLTVTSAQKNPTAFYLCATYTQGSSGNTIYFGEGSWLTVV.

The genes are TRBV7-9 and TRBJ1-2, with 8 bases aligning to TRBD1. Germline trimming cut 5 bases from V and 6 bases from J; bases unmatched to any gene: 8. The germline CDR1 and CDR2 sequences are SEHNR and FQNEAQ (reference sequence). There are 14 residues in the CDR3. CDR3 sequence reads: CASSPGTGADGYTF. The CDR3 nucleotides are TGTGCCAGCAGCCCCGGGACAGGAGCTGATGGCTACACCTTC.

This clone showed up just once. The chain recombines TRBV11-3 with TRBJ1-4, with D possibly matching TRBD1 (5 bases). The V gene lost 2 bases and the J gene lost 7 bases, with 17 bases spanning the gap. Germline CDR1 reads SGHNT; CDR2 reads YENEEA. This CDR3 has 16 residues. The CDR3 loop reads CASSLQGWYLGEKLFF. The CDR3 nucleotides are TGTGCCAGCAGCTTACAGGGATGGTACCTTGGTGAAAAACTGTTTTTT.

Only a few counts were recorded for this clone. V and J are TRBV27 and TRBJ1-5; TRBD1 might be the D (6 bases). With 7 bases removed from V and 3 bases from J, the gap between germline ends came to 13 bases. Germline loops: CDR1 MNHEY, CDR2 SMNVEV (reference sequence). CDR3 size: 14 residues. The CDR3 coding sequence is TGTGCCAGCACACAGGGTGGAAACAATCAGCCCCAGCATTTT. This codes for CASTQGGNNQPQHF.

V usage is TRBV10-2 and J usage is TRBJ2-3; D uncertain. Germline CDR1 WSHSY, CDR2 SAAADI. The CDR3 length is 13 residues. V lost 4 bases and J lost 4, with 9 bases in between. Here the CDR3 DNA reads TGCGCCAGCAGTGGCCTAGTTCCAGATACGCAGTATTTT. Translating gives CASSGLVPDTQYF.

The chain employs TRBV7-6 and TRBJ2-5; D remains unclear. V lost 3 bases and J 2 bases, leaving 7 bases between the germline ends. This CDR3 has 13 residues. The germline V gene has CDR1 SGHVS and CDR2 FNYEAQ. The chain's CDR3 is CASSFPGQETQYF. Here the CDR3 DNA reads TGTGCCAGCAGCTTTCCAGGACAAGAGACCCAGTACTTC. The full variable domain, in which reference TRBV7-6 and TRBJ2-5 provide the parts outside the CDR3, is GAGVSQSPRYKVTKRGQDVALRCDPISGHVSLYWYRQALGQGPEFLTYFNYEAQQDKSGLPNDRFSAERPEGSISTLTIQRTEQRDSAMYRCASSFPGQETQYFGPGTRLLVL.

The CDR3 reads CASSLVKYNEQFF. DNA of the CDR3: TGTGCCAGCAGTTTAGTAAAGTACAATGAGCAGTTCTTC. The chain is built from TRBV28 and TRBJ2-1; D not certain. V was pared by 2 bases and J by 4 bases, with 6 bases between. CDR3 size: 13 residues. CDR1 is MDHEN and CDR2 is SYDVKM in the germline V gene.